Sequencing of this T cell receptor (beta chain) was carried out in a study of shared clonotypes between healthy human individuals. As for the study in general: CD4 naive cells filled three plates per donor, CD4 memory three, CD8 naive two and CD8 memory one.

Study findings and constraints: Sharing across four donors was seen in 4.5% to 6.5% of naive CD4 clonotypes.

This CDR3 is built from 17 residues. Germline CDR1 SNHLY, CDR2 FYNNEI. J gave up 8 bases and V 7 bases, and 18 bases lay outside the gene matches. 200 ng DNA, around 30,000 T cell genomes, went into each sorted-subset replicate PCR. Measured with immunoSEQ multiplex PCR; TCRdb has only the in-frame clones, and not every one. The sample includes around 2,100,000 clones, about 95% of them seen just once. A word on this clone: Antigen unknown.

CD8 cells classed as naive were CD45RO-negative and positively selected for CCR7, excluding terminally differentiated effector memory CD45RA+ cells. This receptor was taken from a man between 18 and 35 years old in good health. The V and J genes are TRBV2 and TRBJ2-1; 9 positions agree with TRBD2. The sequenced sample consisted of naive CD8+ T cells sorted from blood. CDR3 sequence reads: CASTEFISGRGGDEQFF. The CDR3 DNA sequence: TGTGCCAGCACCGAATTTATTAGCGGGAGAGGGGGGGATGAGCAGTTCTTC.